This TCR beta chain was retrieved from a study of T cell responses to AZD1222 COVID-19 vaccine. Profiling relied on immunoSEQ multiplex PCR, and the TCRdb table lists in-frame clones only, not all of them. The table includes 13,000 to 15,000 clones, about 84% detected once. About this clone itself: What it binds is unknown.

Whole-study findings and limits: Clonal diversity may have been underestimated, and the donors were mostly white British, with more females than males. Spike regions recognized by vaccine-associated CD4 TCRs spanned the protein, led by 160-218 and 743-854. The study identified only five to seven AZD1222 recipients as seropositive at baseline. Spike-specific TCR breadth and depth were elevated following two AZD1222 doses.

The germline gives CDR1 SGHRS, CDR2 YFSETQ. Trimming took 5 bases from V and 4 from J, leaving 12 bases between them. The CDR3 sequence is 14 residues long. The rearrangement links TRBV5-1 to TRBJ2-2; D remains unclear. The source is an adult who received the AZD1222 COVID-19 vaccine. The material was peripheral blood, obtained 28 days after the second AZD1222 dose. The CDR3 reads CASRQDETTGELFF. CDR3 DNA sequence: TGCGCCAGCAGGCAGGACGAGACCACCGGGGAGCTGTTTTTT.